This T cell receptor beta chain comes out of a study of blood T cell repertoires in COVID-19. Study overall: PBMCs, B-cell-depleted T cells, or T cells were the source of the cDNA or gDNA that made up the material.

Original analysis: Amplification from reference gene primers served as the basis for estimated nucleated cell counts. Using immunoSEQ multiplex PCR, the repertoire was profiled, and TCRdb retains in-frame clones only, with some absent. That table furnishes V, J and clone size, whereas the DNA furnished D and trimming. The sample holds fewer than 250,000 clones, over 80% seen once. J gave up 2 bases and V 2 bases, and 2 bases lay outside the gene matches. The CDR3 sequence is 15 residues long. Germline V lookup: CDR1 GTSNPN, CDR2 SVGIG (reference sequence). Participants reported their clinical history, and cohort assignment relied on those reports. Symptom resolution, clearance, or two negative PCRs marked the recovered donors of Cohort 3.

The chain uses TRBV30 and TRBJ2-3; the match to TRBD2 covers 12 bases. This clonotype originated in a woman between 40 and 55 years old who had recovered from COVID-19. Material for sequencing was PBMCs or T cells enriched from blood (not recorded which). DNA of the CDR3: TGTGCCTGGAGTCGACTAGCGGGAGCCACAGATACGCAGTATTTT. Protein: CAWSRLAGATDTQYF.